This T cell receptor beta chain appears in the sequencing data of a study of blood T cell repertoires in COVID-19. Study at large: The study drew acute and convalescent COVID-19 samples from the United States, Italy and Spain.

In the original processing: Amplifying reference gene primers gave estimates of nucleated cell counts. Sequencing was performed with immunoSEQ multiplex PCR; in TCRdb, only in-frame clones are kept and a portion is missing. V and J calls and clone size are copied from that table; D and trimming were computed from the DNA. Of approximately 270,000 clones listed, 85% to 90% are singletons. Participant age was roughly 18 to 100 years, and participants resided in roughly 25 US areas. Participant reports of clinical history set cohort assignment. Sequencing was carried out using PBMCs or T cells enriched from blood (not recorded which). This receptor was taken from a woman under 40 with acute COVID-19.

CDR3 nucleotide sequence: TGTGCCAGCACCTCCCGACAGGGGGCTAGCACAGATACGCAGTATTTT. Encoded protein: CASTSRQGASTDTQYF. V is TRBV28 and J is TRBJ2-3, with 10 bases that match TRBD1. The ends lost 7 bases at V and 0 bases at J; junction bases unmatched: 7. Germline V CDR1 and CDR2: MDHEN, SYDVKM. The CDR3 is made up of 16 amino acids.